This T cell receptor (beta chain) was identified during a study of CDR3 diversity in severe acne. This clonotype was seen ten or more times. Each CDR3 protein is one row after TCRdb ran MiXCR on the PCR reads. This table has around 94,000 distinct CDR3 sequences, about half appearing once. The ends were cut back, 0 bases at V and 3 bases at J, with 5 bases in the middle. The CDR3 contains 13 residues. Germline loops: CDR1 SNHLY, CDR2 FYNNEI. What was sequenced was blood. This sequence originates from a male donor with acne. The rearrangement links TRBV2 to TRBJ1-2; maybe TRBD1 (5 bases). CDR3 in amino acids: CASSEATDYGYTF. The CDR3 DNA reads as TGTGCCAGCAGTGAAGCGACAGACTATGGCTACACCTTC.